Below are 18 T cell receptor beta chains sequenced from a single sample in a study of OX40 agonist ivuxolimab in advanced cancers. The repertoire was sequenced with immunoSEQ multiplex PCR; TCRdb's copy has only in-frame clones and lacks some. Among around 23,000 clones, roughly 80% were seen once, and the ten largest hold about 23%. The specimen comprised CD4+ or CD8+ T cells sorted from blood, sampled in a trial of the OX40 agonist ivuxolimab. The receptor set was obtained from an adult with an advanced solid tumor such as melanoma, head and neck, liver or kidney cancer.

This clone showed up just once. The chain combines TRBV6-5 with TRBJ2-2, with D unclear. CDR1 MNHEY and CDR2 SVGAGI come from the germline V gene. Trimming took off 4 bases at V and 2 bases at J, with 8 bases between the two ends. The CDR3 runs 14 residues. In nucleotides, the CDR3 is TGTGCCAGCAGTTTGAGTGCAAACACCGGGGAGCTGTTTTTT. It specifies CASSLSANTGELFF.

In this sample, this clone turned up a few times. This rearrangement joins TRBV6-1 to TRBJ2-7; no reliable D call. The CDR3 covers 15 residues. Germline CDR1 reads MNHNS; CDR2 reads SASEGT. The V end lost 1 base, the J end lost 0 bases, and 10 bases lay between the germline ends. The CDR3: CASSEEDSSSYEQYF. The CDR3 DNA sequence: TGTGCCAGCAGTGAAGAGGATTCTAGCTCCTACGAGCAGTACTTC.

The CDR3 nucleotides are TGTGCCAGCAGTGAGAACAAGGGAGGGCCGTACACAGATACGCAGTATTTT. This encodes CASSENKGGPYTDTQYF. The chain links TRBV25-1 to TRBJ2-3, with 7 bases aligning to TRBD2. J lost 2 bases, V lost 3 bases, and 11 bases had no gene match. This CDR3 has 17 residues. CDR1 and CDR2 (germline): MGHDK, SYGVNS.

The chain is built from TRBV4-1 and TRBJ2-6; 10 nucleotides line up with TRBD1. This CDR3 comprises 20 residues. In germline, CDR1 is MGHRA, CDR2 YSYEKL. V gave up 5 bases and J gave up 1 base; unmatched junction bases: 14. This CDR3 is CASSTPPGTGVGSGANVLTF. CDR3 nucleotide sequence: TGCGCCAGCAGCACTCCTCCCGGGACAGGGGTGGGTTCTGGGGCCAACGTCCTGACTTTC.

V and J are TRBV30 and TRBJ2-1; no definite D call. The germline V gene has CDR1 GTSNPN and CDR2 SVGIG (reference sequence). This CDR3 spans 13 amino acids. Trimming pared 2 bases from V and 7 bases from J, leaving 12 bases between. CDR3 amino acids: CAWSIQKPNEQFF. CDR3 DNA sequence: TGTGCCTGGAGTATACAGAAACCGAATGAGCAGTTCTTC. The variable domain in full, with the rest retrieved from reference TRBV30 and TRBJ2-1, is SQTIHQWPATLVQPVGSPLSLECTVEGTSNPNLYWYRQAAGRGLQLLFYSVGIGQISSEVPQNLSASRPQDRQFILSSKKLLLSDSGFYLCAWSIQKPNEQFFGPGTRLTVL.

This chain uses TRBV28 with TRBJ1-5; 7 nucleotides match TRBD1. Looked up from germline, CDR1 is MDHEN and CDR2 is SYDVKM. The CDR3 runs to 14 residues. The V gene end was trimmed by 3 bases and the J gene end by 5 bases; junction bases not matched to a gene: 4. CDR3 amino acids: CASSFRQGHQPQHF. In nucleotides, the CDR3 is TGTGCCAGCAGTTTCAGACAGGGACATCAGCCCCAGCATTTT.

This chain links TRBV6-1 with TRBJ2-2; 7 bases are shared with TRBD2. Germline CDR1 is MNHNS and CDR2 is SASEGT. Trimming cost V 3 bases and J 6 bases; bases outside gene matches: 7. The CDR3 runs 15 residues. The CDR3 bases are TGTGCCAGCAGTGAGATAGGACTAGTGTCCGGGGAGCTGTTTTTT. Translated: CASSEIGLVSGELFF.

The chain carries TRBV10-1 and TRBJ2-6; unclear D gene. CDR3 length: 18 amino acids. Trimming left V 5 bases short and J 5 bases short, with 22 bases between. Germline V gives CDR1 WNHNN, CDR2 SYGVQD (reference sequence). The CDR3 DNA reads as TGCGCCAGCAGTTTGCGTACAATCGCACAAAGTCGGGCCAACGTCCTGACTTTC. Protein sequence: CASSLRTIAQSRANVLTF.

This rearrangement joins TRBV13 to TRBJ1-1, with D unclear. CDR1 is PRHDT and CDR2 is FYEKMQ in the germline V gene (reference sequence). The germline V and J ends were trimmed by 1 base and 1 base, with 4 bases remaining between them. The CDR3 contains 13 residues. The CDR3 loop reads CASSLEKNTEAFF. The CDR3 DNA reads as TGTGCCAGCAGCTTAGAGAAGAACACTGAAGCTTTCTTT. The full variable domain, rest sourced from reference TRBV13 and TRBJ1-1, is AAGVIQSPRHLIKEKRETATLKCYPIPRHDTVYWYQQGPGQDPQFLISFYEKMQSDKGSIPDRFSAQQFSDYHSELNMSSLELGDSALYFCASSLEKNTEAFFGQGTRLTVV.

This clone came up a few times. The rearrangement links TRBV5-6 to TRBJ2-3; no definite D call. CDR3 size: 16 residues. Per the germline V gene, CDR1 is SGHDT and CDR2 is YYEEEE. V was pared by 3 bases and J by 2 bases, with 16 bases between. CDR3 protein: CASSSPGRNPTDTQYF. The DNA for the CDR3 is TGTGCCAGCAGCTCCCCTGGGCGGAATCCCACAGATACGCAGTATTTT. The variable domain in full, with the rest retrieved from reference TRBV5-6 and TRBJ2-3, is DAGVTQSPTHLIKTRGQQVTLRCSPKSGHDTVSWYQQALGQGPQFIFQYYEEEERQRGNFPDRFSGHQFPNYSSELNVNALLLGDSALYLCASSSPGRNPTDTQYFGPGTRLTVL.

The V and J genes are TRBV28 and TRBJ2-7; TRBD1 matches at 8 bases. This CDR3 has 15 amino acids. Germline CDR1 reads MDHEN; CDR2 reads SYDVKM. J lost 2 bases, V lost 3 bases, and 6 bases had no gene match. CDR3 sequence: CASSFAQGAPYEQYF. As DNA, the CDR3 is TGTGCCAGCAGTTTCGCGCAGGGGGCCCCCTACGAGCAGTACTTC.

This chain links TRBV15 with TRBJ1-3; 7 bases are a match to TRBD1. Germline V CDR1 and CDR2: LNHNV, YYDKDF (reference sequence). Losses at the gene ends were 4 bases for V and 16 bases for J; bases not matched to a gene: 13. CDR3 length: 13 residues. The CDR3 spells CATSIRGQHAPYF. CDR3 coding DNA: TGTGCCACCAGCATAAGGGGGCAGCATGCCCCCTATTTT.

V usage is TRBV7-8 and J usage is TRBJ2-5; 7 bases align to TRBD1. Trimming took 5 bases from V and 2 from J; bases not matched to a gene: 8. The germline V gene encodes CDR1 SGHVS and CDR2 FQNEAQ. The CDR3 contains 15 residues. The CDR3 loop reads CASSPGTARQETQYF. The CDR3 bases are TGTGCCAGCAGCCCCGGGACAGCGAGACAAGAGACCCAGTACTTC.

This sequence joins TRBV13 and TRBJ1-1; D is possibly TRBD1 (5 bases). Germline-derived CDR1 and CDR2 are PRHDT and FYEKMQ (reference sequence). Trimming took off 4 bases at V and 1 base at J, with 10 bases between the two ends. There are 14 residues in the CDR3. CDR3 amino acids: CASSYQGGNTEAFF. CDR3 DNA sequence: TGTGCCAGCAGCTATCAGGGTGGGAACACTGAAGCTTTCTTT.

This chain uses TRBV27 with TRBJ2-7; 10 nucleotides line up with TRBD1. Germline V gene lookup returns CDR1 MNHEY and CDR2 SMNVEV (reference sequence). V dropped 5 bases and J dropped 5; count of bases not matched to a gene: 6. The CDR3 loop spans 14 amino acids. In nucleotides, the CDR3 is TGTGCCAGCAGTAAGACAGGGGGCCGCAACGAGCAGTACTTC. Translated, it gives CASSKTGGRNEQYF.

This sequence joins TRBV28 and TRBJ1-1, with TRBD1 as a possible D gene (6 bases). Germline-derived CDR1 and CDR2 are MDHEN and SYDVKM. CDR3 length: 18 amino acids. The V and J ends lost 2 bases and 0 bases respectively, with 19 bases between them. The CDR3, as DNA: TGTGCCAGCAGTTTAGGTATAGGGGGGGAGGGGTTGAACACTGAAGCTTTCTTT. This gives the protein CASSLGIGGEGLNTEAFF.

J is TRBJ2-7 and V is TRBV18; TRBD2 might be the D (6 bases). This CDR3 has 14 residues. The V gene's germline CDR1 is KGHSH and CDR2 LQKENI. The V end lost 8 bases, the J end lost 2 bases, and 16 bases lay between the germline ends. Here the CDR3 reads CASTAEGDTYEQYF. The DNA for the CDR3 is TGTGCCAGCACCGCGGAGGGAGACACCTACGAGCAGTACTTC. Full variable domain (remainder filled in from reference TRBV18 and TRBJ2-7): NAGVMQNPRHLVRRRGQEARLRCSPMKGHSHVYWYRQLPEEGLKFMVYLQKENIIDESGMPKERFSAEFPKEGPSILRIQQVVRGDSAAYFCASTAEGDTYEQYFGPGTRLTVT.

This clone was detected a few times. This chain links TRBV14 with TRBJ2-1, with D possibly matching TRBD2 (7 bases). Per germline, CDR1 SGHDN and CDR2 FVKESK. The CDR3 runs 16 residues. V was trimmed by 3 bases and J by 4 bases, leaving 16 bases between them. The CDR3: CASSHRGGGVYNEQFF. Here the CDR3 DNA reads TGTGCCAGCAGCCACCGAGGGGGGGGAGTATACAATGAGCAGTTCTTC.